Listed here are 24 T cell receptor beta chains from one sample, sequenced in a study of blood T cells in healthy people across ages. PCR was performed a second time for roughly 6 to 12 cycles using a sample-barcoded 5' primer and a J-beta primer mix. TCRdb fed the 5' RACE reads into MiXCR, producing one record per CDR3 protein. The data show some 850,000 distinct CDR3 sequences, approximately 24% seen once. These records were also assigned to another study, of T cells of mothers and their children.

The source material was blood. The source of these receptors is a boy aged 5-17 years in good health.

This clonotype was observed a handful of times. The genes are TRBV10-3 and TRBJ1-1; D unclear. Germline V gene data show CDR1 as ENHRY and CDR2 as SYGVKD. Trimming stripped 8 bases from V and 4 bases from J, with 11 bases between. This CDR3 has 12 residues. The CDR3 DNA reads as TGTGCCATCCGTAAGGGAGGCACTGAAGCTTTCTTT. It specifies CAIRKGGTEAFF.

The CDR3 here is CSARDPGQLDEQYF. The CDR3 bases are TGCAGTGCTAGAGATCCTGGACAGCTCGACGAGCAGTACTTC. The chain links TRBV20-1 to TRBJ2-7, with D maybe TRBD1 (6 bases). Germline-derived CDR1 and CDR2 are DFQATT and SNEGSKA (reference sequence). This CDR3 spans 14 amino acids. Deletions cut 0 bases from V and 5 bases from J, with 14 bases between.

This clonotype turned up a few times. The V gene is TRBV2, the J gene TRBJ2-4, with D maybe TRBD1 (5 bases). V dropped 1 base and J dropped 1 base, with 20 bases sitting between them. This CDR3 has 19 residues. Per germline, CDR1 SNHLY and CDR2 FYNNEI. CDR3 loop: CASSEVLNSVGVAKNIQYF. CDR3 DNA: TGTGCCAGCAGTGAAGTTTTGAACAGCGTAGGGGTTGCCAAAAACATTCAGTACTTC.

In its sample, this clonotype was seen once. The V and J genes are TRBV20-1 and TRBJ1-1; tentatively, D is TRBD1 (6 bases). The CDR3 has 13 amino acids. Trimming pared 5 bases from V and 0 bases from J, leaving 10 bases between. Looked up from germline, CDR1 is DFQATT and CDR2 is SNEGSKA (reference sequence). CDR3 sequence (DNA): TGCAGTGCTCCCCAGGGGTTGAACACTGAAGCTTTCTTT. Translated: CSAPQGLNTEAFF.

The V call is TRBV10-3, the J call TRBJ1-4; TRBD1 agrees at 8 bases. The CDR3 has 15 amino acids. The germline V gene has CDR1 ENHRY and CDR2 SYGVKD. V lost 11 bases to trimming and J lost 2 bases; unmatched junction nucleotides: 10. The CDR3 nucleotides are TGTGCCCTAACAAGGCGACAGGGGACTAATGAAAAACTGTTTTTT. Its translation is CALTRRQGTNEKLFF.

The table lists this clonotype with a few counts. V usage is TRBV6-4 and J usage is TRBJ2-2; 8 bases are shared with TRBD2. The V gene end was trimmed by 6 bases and the J gene end by 6 bases; junction bases not matched to a gene: 9. The germline V gene encodes CDR1 MRHNA and CDR2 SNTAGT. This CDR3 contains 15 residues. CDR3 region: CASSSGAGVAGELFF. CDR3 DNA sequence: TGTGCCAGCAGCTCAGGAGCGGGGGTGGCCGGGGAGCTGTTTTTT.

The J gene is TRBJ1-1, the V gene TRBV18; 7 positions agree with TRBD1. V lost 0 bases, J lost 7 bases, and 11 bases stayed unmatched. The germline V gene has CDR1 KGHSH and CDR2 LQKENI. The CDR3 sequence is 16 residues long. Written as DNA, the CDR3 is TGTGCCAGCTCACCACCCATATACCAGGGGGAAGGTGAAGCTTTCTTT. Its translation is CASSPPIYQGEGEAFF.

The J gene is TRBJ2-5, the V gene TRBV11-2; tentatively, D is TRBD1 (6 bases). The J call may be in error: the DNA end matches TRBJ2-7 better. CDR3 size: 15 residues. Germline-derived CDR1 and CDR2 are SGHAT and FQNNGV. This chain's CDR3 is CASSSGRTAGYEQYF. For the CDR3, the DNA is TGTGCCAGCAGCTCCGGCCGGACAGCCGGTTACGAGCAGTACTTC.

V is TRBV5-1 and J is TRBJ1-1; D is unresolved. Germline CDR1 is SGHRS and CDR2 is YFSETQ. CDR3 length: 14 residues. Trimming took off 1 base at V and 3 bases at J, with 10 bases between the two ends. The CDR3 DNA follows: TGCGCCAGCAGCTTGAGTACGGCGGACACTGAAGCTTTCTTT. Translating it yields CASSLSTADTEAFF.

This clonotype was observed a handful of times. The gene calls are TRBV20-1 and TRBJ2-7; 9 nucleotides align to TRBD1. With V trimmed by 5 bases and J by 3 bases, 2 bases remained unmatched. Per germline, CDR1 DFQATT and CDR2 SNEGSKA (reference sequence). The CDR3 length is 12 residues. For the CDR3, the DNA is TGCAGTGCTCGACAGGGGGACTACGAGCAGTACTTC. Residues: CSARQGDYEQYF.

This clonotype was detected a few times. The chain employs TRBV7-9 and TRBJ2-5, with D uncertain. The J call could be wrong; TRBJ2-7 is a better fit for the DNA end. This CDR3 region has 11 residues. CDR1 is SEHNR and CDR2 is FQNEAQ in the germline V gene (reference sequence). DNA of the CDR3: TGTGCCAGCAGCGGTATCAACGAGCAGTACTTC. Encoded protein: CASSGINEQYF.

This clonotype has a handful of counts. The J gene is TRBJ2-1, the V gene TRBV7-3; 10 nucleotides line up with TRBD2. This CDR3 is built from 15 residues. CDR1 and CDR2 (germline): SGHTA, FQGTGA. J lost 7 bases, V lost 2 bases, and 5 bases had no gene match. The CDR3 sequence: CASSLLLAGNNEQFF. The CDR3 DNA follows: TGTGCCAGCAGCTTACTACTAGCGGGGAATAATGAGCAGTTCTTC.

Only a few counts were recorded for this clonotype. This rearrangement joins TRBV29-1 to TRBJ2-7; 8 positions agree with TRBD1. With 6 bases clipped from V and 3 bases from J, the junction kept 7 bases outside the gene matches. The CDR3 spans 13 residues. Germline V gene lookup returns CDR1 SQVTM and CDR2 ANQGSEA. CDR3 sequence: CSVLLTGDYEQYF. CDR3 nucleotides: TGCAGCGTATTATTGACAGGGGACTACGAGCAGTACTTC.

The chain uses TRBV2 and TRBJ2-1, with 7 positions matching TRBD1. This CDR3 region has 13 residues. V lost 9 bases, J lost 7 bases, and 9 bases stayed unmatched. Germline V gene sequence: CDR1 SNHLY, CDR2 FYNNEI. The CDR3 region has the DNA TGTGCCAGGAGACTGACAGGGTCGAATGAGCAGTTCTTC. Translated: CARRLTGSNEQFF.

With regard to this clonotype: It is likely a read error, because the conserved phenylalanine at the end of the CDR3 is missing. The rearrangement joins TRBV3-1 to TRBJ2-5, with D perhaps matching TRBD1 (5 bases). Trimming removed 2 bases at V and 7 bases at J, with 14 bases between. The CDR3 runs 14 residues. Germline V gives CDR1 LGHDT, CDR2 YNNKEL (reference sequence). This CDR3 reads CASSQSSTARTQYL. As DNA, the CDR3 is TGTGCCAGCAGCCAATCTTCGACAGCCCGGACCCAGTACCTC.

This clonotype has more than one count but fewer than ten. This chain connects TRBV11-2 to TRBJ2-1; D not certain. Germline V gene lookup returns CDR1 SGHAT and CDR2 FQNNGV. This CDR3 has 16 residues. V lost 3 bases to trimming and J lost 1 base, with 13 bases between them. The CDR3 loop is CASSFRPDGSYNEQFF. CDR3 DNA sequence: TGTGCCAGCAGCTTTAGGCCCGACGGTTCCTACAATGAGCAGTTCTTC.

A single count supports this clonotype. The genes are TRBV4-1 and TRBJ1-2; 7 bases map to TRBD1. J gave up 4 bases and V 0 bases, and 5 bases lay outside the gene matches. CDR3 length: 15 residues. Per the germline V gene, CDR1 is MGHRA and CDR2 is YSYEKL. CDR3 in amino acids: CASSQEGDRFYGYTF. In nucleotides, the CDR3 is TGCGCCAGCAGCCAAGAGGGGGACAGATTCTATGGCTACACCTTC.

V is TRBV6-5 and J is TRBJ1-2; D might be TRBD1 (6 bases). The germline V gene has CDR1 MNHEY and CDR2 SVGAGI. Trimming pared 6 bases from V and 6 bases from J, leaving 14 bases between. The CDR3 contains 13 residues. CDR3 in amino acids: CASSSQGDDGYTF. For the CDR3, the DNA is TGTGCCAGCAGCTCACAGGGTGACGATGGCTACACCTTC.

This clonotype was picked up a small number of times. The rearrangement joins TRBV5-1 to TRBJ1-4, with D possibly matching TRBD1 (6 bases). In germline, CDR1 is SGHRS, CDR2 YFSETQ. V shed 4 bases and J shed 10 bases, with 23 bases lying between them. The CDR3 contains 16 residues. CDR3 sequence reads: CASSVAGQGRSGKLFF. The CDR3 nucleotides read TGCGCCAGCAGCGTGGCCGGGCAGGGGAGATCTGGAAAACTGTTTTTT. Supplemented by reference TRBV5-1 and TRBJ1-4, the full variable domain reads KAGVTQTPRYLIKTRGQQVTLSCSPISGHRSVSWYQQTPGQGLQFLFEYFSETQRNKGNFPGRFSGRQFSNSRSEMNVSTLELGDSALYLCASSVAGQGRSGKLFFGSGTQLSVL.

The chain uses TRBV7-9 and TRBJ2-5; maybe TRBD2 (6 bases). The ends were cut back, 3 bases at V and 2 bases at J, with 10 bases in the middle. The CDR3 consists of 14 residues. Germline CDR1 and CDR2: SEHNR and FQNEAQ (reference sequence). Here the CDR3 reads CASSFNAGQETQYF. In DNA form, the CDR3 reads TGTGCCAGCAGCTTTAACGCGGGGCAAGAGACCCAGTACTTC.

CDR3 region: CASSYTRGIYNEQFF. DNA of the CDR3: TGTGCCAGCAGTTACACGCGGGGGATATACAATGAGCAGTTCTTC. The chain couples TRBV6-5 to TRBJ2-5; TRBD2 matches at 7 bases. The last part of the DNA fits TRBJ2-1 better; the J call may be wrong. The germline V gene encodes CDR1 MNHEY and CDR2 SVGAGI. This CDR3 comprises 15 residues.

This sequence joins TRBV24-1 and TRBJ2-5, with 8 bases lining up with TRBD2. The germline CDR1 and CDR2 sequences are KGHDR and SFDVKD. The CDR3 is made up of 16 amino acids. V dropped 5 bases and J dropped 4; count of bases not matched to a gene: 11. This chain's CDR3 is CATSVGGGTHRETQYF. As DNA, the CDR3 is TGTGCCACCAGTGTCGGCGGGGGGACGCACCGAGAGACCCAGTACTTC.

The DNA for the CDR3 is TGTGCCATCAGTGAGTCCGGCAGCGCGAACACCGGGGAGCTGTTTTTT. It codes for CAISESGSANTGELFF. The rearrangement links TRBV10-3 to TRBJ2-2; no firm D call. Germline CDR1 and CDR2: ENHRY and SYGVKD. Trimming removed 0 bases from V and 0 bases from J, with 8 bases in between. The CDR3 is 16 amino acids.

This clonotype was observed a few times. V is TRBV7-3 and J is TRBJ2-3; weak D call: TRBD1 (6 bases). The CDR3 is 19 amino acids. V lost 1 base to trimming and J lost 1 base, with 21 bases between them. Germline CDR1 reads SGHTA; CDR2 reads FQGTGA. The CDR3 sequence: CASSLRSWGQVGGTDTQYF. Written as DNA, the CDR3 is TGTGCCAGCAGCTTAAGGAGCTGGGGGCAGGTTGGCGGCACAGATACGCAGTATTTT.